This section outlines one T cell receptor (beta chain) sequence together with its context. The antigen remains undetermined. The data stem from a study of CD8 T cells in Susac syndrome. General study points: CD8+ clones in Susac expanded most in TEMRA cells and active patients.

RNA was extracted with the RNeasy kit, and a quantity of roughly 0.5 to 1 ug was reverse transcribed using random hexamers. The CDR3 of TCR beta was amplified by immunoSEQ multiplex PCR across 54 Vbeta and 13 Jbeta. TCRdb re-derived calls from the immunoSEQ multiplex PCR reads in MiXCR, one entry per CDR3 protein. The table has some 140,000 distinct CDR3 sequences, roughly 94% seen once. Germline loops: CDR1 MGHDK, CDR2 SYGVNS. The ends were cut back, 2 bases at V and 4 bases at J, with 9 bases in the middle. The CDR3 loop spans 13 amino acids. The receptor was derived from a human donor with Susac syndrome. The sequenced sample consisted of CD8+ T cells from PBMCs. V is TRBV25-1 and J is TRBJ2-7; D perhaps matches TRBD1 (6 bases). CDR3 in amino acids: CASSEGGWYEQYF. CDR3 nucleotides: TGTGCCAGCAGTGAAGGGGGCTGGTACGAGCAGTACTTC.